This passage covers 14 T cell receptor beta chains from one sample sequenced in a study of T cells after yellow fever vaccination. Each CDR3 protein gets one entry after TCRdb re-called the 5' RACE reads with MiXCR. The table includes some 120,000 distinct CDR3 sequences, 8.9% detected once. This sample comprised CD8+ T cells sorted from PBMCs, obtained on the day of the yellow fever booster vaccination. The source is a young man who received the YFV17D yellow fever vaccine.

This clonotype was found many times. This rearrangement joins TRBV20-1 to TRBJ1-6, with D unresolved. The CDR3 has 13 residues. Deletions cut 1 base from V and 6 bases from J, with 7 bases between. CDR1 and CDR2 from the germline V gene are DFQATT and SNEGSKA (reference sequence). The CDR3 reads CSARAEFNSPLHF. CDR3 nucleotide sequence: TGCAGTGCTAGAGCCGAATTTAATTCACCCCTCCACTTT.

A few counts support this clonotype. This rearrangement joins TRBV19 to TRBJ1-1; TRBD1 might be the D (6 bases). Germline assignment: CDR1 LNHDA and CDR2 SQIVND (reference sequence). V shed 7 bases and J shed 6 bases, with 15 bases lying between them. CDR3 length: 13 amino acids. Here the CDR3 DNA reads TGTGCCAGTACCCACGGGGGGGCCTCTGAAGCTTTCTTT. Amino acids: CASTHGGASEAFF.

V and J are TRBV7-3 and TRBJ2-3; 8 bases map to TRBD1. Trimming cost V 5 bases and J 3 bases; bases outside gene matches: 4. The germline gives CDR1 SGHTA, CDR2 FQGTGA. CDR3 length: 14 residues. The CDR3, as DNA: TGTGCCAGCAGCCCCACAGGGGGGACAGATACGCAGTATTTT. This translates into CASSPTGGTDTQYF.

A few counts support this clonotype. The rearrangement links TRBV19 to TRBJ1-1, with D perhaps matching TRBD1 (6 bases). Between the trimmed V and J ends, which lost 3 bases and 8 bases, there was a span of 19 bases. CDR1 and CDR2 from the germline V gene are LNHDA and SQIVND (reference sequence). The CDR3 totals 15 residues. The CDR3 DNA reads TGTGCCAGTAGTATGGCTGACAGGATTAGAGGCGAAGCTTTCTTT. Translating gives CASSMADRIRGEAFF.

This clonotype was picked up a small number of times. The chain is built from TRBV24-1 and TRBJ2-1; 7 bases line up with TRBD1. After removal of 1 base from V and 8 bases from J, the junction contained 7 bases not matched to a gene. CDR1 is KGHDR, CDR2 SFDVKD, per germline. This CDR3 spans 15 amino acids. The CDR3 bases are TGTGCCACCAGTGATTTTTCGAGGGGGCGGGATGAGCAGTTCTTC. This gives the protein CATSDFSRGRDEQFF.

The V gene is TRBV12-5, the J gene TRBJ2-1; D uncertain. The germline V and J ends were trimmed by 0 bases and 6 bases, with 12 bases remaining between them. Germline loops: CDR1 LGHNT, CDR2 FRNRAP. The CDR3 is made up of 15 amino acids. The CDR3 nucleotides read TGTGCTAGTGGTTTGGTACCTGCCAAATTCAATGAGCAGTTCTTC. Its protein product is CASGLVPAKFNEQFF.

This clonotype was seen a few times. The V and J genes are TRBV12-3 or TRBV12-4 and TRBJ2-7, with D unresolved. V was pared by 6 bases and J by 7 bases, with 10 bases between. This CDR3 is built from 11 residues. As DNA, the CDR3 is TGTGCCAGCAGCGCGCTAGGGGAGCAGTACTTC. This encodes CASSALGEQYF.

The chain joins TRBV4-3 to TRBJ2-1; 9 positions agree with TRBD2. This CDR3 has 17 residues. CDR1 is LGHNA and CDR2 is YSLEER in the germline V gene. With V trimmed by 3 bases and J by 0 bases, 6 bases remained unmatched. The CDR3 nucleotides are TGCGCCAGCAGCCAGGTTCATAGCGGGAGCTCCTACAATGAGCAGTTCTTC. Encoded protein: CASSQVHSGSSYNEQFF.

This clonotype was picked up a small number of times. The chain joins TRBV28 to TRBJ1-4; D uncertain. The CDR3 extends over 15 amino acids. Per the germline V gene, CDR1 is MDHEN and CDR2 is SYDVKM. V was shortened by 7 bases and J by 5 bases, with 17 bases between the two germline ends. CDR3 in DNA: TGTGCCAGCATCCCCTTCTACCCGGCGAATGAAAAACTGTTTTTT. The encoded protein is CASIPFYPANEKLFF.

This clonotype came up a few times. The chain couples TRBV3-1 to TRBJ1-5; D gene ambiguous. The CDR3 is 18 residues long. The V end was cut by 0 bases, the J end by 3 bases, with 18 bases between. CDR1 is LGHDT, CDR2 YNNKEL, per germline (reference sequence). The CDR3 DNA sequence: TGTGCCAGCAGCCAAGAAGTAGCCGAGTGGTTATCCAATCAGCCCCAGCATTTT. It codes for CASSQEVAEWLSNQPQHF.

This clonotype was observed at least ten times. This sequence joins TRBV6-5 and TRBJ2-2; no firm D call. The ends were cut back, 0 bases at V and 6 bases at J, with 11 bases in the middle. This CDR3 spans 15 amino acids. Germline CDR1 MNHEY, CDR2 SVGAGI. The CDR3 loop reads CASSYSTPMAGELFF. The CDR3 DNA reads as TGTGCCAGCAGTTACTCAACGCCCATGGCCGGGGAGCTGTTTTTT.

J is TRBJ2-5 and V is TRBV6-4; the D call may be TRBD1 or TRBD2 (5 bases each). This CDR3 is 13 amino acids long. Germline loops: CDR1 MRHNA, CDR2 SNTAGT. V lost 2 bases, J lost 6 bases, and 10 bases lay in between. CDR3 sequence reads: CASSDGGEKTQYF. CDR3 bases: TGTGCCAGCAGTGACGGGGGAGAGAAGACCCAGTACTTC.

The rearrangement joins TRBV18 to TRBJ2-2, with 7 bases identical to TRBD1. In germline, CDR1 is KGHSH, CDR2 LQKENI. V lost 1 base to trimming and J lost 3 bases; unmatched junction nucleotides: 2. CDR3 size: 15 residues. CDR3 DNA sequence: TGTGCCAGCTCACCACGACAGGGAGACACCGGGGAGCTGTTTTTT. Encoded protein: CASSPRQGDTGELFF.

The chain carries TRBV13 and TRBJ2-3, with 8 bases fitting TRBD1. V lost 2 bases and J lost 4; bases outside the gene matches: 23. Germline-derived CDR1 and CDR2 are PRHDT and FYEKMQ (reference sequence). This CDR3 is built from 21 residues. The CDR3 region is CASSLMSATPNSQGVPDTQYF. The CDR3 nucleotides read TGTGCCAGCAGCTTAATGAGTGCGACACCTAATTCACAGGGGGTCCCAGATACGCAGTATTTT.